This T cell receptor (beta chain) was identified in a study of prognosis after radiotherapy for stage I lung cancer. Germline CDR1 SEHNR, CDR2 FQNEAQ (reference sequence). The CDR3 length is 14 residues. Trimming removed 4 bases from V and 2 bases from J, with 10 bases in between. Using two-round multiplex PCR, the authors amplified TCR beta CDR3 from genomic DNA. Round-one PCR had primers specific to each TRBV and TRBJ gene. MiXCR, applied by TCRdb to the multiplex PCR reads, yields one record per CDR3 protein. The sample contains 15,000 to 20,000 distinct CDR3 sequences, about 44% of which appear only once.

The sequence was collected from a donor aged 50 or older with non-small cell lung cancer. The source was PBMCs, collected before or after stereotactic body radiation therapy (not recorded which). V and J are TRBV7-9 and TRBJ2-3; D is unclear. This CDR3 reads CASSSYQITDTQYF. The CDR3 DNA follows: TGTGCCAGCAGCTCATACCAGATCACAGATACGCAGTATTTT.